The 22 T cell receptor beta chains listed next were all sequenced from one sample in a study of T cell repertoires in cytomegalovirus infection. Each CDR3 protein gets one entry after TCRdb re-called the reads with MiXCR. Here the sample spans about a million distinct CDR3 sequences, less than 40% being singletons. No antigen is known for these receptors. Sequencing was performed on cultured CD8+ T cells from PBMCs, taken from culture after CMV antigen stimulation. Receptors were obtained from a human donor in good health (CMV status not recorded). Some clones in this sample may be carry-over from other donors' samples.

This clonotype was detected only a few times. The chain is built from TRBV7-9 and TRBJ2-7; D may be TRBD1 (5 bases). Trimming left V 5 bases short and J 4 bases short, with 12 bases between. The CDR3 has 13 amino acids. Germline lookup yields CDR1 SEHNR and CDR2 FQNEAQ (reference sequence). CDR3 in DNA: TGTGCCAGCAGCCCAGAAGGGGCTTACGAGCAGTACGTC. This translates into CASSPEGAYEQYV.

V gene TRBV10-3 combines with J gene TRBJ2-3, with D possibly matching TRBD2 (6 bases). CDR1 and CDR2 (germline): ENHRY, SYGVKD. The CDR3 covers 15 residues. Trimming took off 10 bases at V and 0 bases at J, with 17 bases between the two ends. In DNA, the CDR3 is TGTGCCACCCACCCGGGACTCTCTAGCACAGATACGCAGTATTTT. This translates into CATHPGLSSTDTQYF.

The chain recombines TRBV6-6 with TRBJ1-2; weak D call: TRBD1 (6 bases). CDR1 and CDR2 from the germline V gene are MNHNY and SVGAGI (reference sequence). V gave up 10 bases and J gave up 4 bases, with 10 bases separating them. CDR3 size: 11 residues. The CDR3 bases are TGTGCCACTAAGGGGGTCTATGGCTACACCTTC. As protein: CATKGVYGYTF.

CDR3 DNA sequence: TGCAGTGCACCCGGGACTAGCGGGGGTACCGGGGAGCTGTTTTTT. Amino acid sequence: CSAPGTSGGTGELFF. The chain has TRBV20-1 and TRBJ2-2; 14 bases are a match to TRBD2. V dropped 6 bases and J dropped 5; count of bases not matched to a gene: 5. This CDR3 region has 15 residues. Germline V lookup: CDR1 DFQATT, CDR2 SNEGSKA (reference sequence).

This rearrangement joins TRBV4-1 to TRBJ1-5; TRBD1 might be the D (5 bases). Germline CDR1 is MGHRA and CDR2 is YSYEKL. Trimming left V 1 base short and J 4 bases short, with 14 bases between. The CDR3 runs 16 residues. CDR3 DNA sequence: TGCGCCAGCAGCCAAGCCTTTGTGACAGAAAATCAGCCCCAGCATTTT. This sequence encodes CASSQAFVTENQPQHF.

V gene TRBV5-1 combines with J gene TRBJ2-2, with 11 bases lining up with TRBD2. The CDR3 has 16 residues. Germline CDR1 and CDR2: SGHRS and YFSETQ. J gave up 4 bases and V 0 bases, and 2 bases lay outside the gene matches. This CDR3 reads CASSLVGLAATGELFF. CDR3 DNA: TGCGCCAGCAGCTTGGTGGGACTAGCGGCCACCGGGGAGCTGTTTTTT.

This clonotype has a handful of counts. The rearrangement links TRBV7-9 to TRBJ2-3; the D gene could be TRBD1 or TRBD2 (6 bases each). The germline V gene encodes CDR1 SEHNR and CDR2 FQNEAQ (reference sequence). The CDR3 runs 23 residues. The V gene lost 5 bases and the J gene lost 0 bases, with 36 bases spanning the gap. The CDR3 DNA is TGTGCCAGCAGCGCCCCGCGGGGAAGATCCAATCAAGAGGGGGGCGCGAGCACAGATACGCAGTATTTT. The encoded protein is CASSAPRGRSNQEGGASTDTQYF.

This clonotype has just one count. A much bigger clone sits one base away, suggesting this may be a read error. The chain uses TRBV19 and TRBJ2-7; either TRBD1 or TRBD2 may supply D (5 bases each). Trimming cost V 3 bases and J 3 bases, with 15 bases left between them. The germline V gene encodes CDR1 LNHDA and CDR2 SQIVND (reference sequence). The CDR3 is 15 amino acids. This CDR3 reads CASSIIRDPFYEQYF. DNA of the CDR3: TGTGCCAGTAGTATTATCCGGGACCCATTCTACGAGCAGTACTTC.

This rearrangement joins TRBV7-8 to TRBJ2-7, with D uncertain. The CDR3 consists of 12 residues. V was cut by 4 bases and J by 4 bases, with 8 bases left in between. Germline CDR1 SGHVS, CDR2 FQNEAQ. The DNA of the CDR3 is TGTGCCAGCAGCTCTAGGAAGTACGAGCAGTACTTC. It codes for CASSSRKYEQYF.

In its sample, this clonotype was seen a few times. V usage is TRBV20-1 and J usage is TRBJ1-5, with D maybe TRBD1 (6 bases). The CDR3 runs to 18 residues. CDR1 and CDR2 from the germline V gene are DFQATT and SNEGSKA (reference sequence). V was cut by 3 bases and J by 1 base, with 22 bases left in between. CDR3 sequence reads: CSASRLAGEGVSNQPQHF. In nucleotides, the CDR3 is TGCAGTGCTAGTAGATTAGCAGGGGAAGGAGTAAGCAATCAGCCCCAGCATTTT.

This clonotype was found a few times. This chain connects TRBV10-3 to TRBJ2-1, with D perhaps matching TRBD2 (7 bases). The CDR3 is made up of 15 amino acids. V was trimmed by 10 bases and J by 0 bases, leaving 16 bases between them. Germline CDR1 ENHRY, CDR2 SYGVKD. CDR3 sequence (DNA): TGTGCCACCTGGGAGGGGGTGAGCTCCTACAATGAGCAGTTCTTC. The encoded protein is CATWEGVSSYNEQFF.

V usage is TRBV4-3 and J usage is TRBJ2-3, with D uncertain. The CDR3 runs to 17 residues. V gave up 0 bases and J gave up 1 base, with 14 bases separating them. Germline V gives CDR1 LGHNA, CDR2 YSLEER. CDR3 sequence reads: CASSQEEPRRGTDTQYF. CDR3 nucleotide sequence: TGCGCCAGCAGCCAAGAGGAACCCCGGCGCGGCACAGATACGCAGTATTTT.

Worth noting for this clonotype: This may be a read error, as it is one base from a much larger clone. Because the CDR3 is missing its conserved closing phenylalanine or tryptophan, this is likely a read error. The chain has TRBV7-3 and TRBJ2-3, with 11 nucleotides matching TRBD1. V trimming: 5 bases; J trimming: 2 bases; junction bases outside the gene matches: 9. This CDR3 has 17 residues. Germline V gene lookup returns CDR1 SGHTA and CDR2 FQGTGA. The CDR3 sequence: CASSPRTGGRNTDTQYL. CDR3 nucleotides: TGTGCCAGCAGCCCTCGGACAGGGGGCCGCAACACAGATACGCAGTATTTG.

The V call is TRBV5-6, the J call TRBJ2-4; 10 bases line up with TRBD1. Germline V lookup: CDR1 SGHDT, CDR2 YYEEEE. The CDR3 has 15 residues. The V segment lost 6 bases and the J segment 0 bases; nucleotides outside the gene matches: 3. CDR3 sequence reads: CASTGQGEAKNIQYF. The CDR3 nucleotides read TGTGCCAGCACCGGACAGGGGGAAGCCAAAAACATTCAGTACTTC. Combining the CDR3 with reference TRBV5-6 and TRBJ2-4 gives the whole variable domain DAGVTQSPTHLIKTRGQQVTLRCSPKSGHDTVSWYQQALGQGPQFIFQYYEEEERQRGNFPDRFSGHQFPNYSSELNVNALLLGDSALYLCASTGQGEAKNIQYFGAGTRLSVL.

This clonotype was observed a few times. This rearrangement joins TRBV5-4 to TRBJ2-3; 7 bases match TRBD2. Germline assignment: CDR1 SGHNT and CDR2 YYREEE (reference sequence). The trim removed 2 bases at V and 6 bases at J, leaving 9 bases unmatched. The CDR3 is 15 amino acids. CDR3 in amino acids: CASSFTRGNIDTQYF. The CDR3 DNA is TGTGCCAGCAGCTTCACGCGGGGGAATATCGATACGCAGTATTTT.

This clonotype appeared a single time. The chain uses TRBV27 and TRBJ2-1; D unresolved. There are 13 residues in the CDR3. The germline V gene has CDR1 MNHEY and CDR2 SMNVEV (reference sequence). Trimming took 3 bases from V and 4 from J, leaving 7 bases between them. This CDR3 is CASSFNRYNEQFF. CDR3 nucleotides: TGTGCCAGCAGTTTCAACAGATACAATGAGCAGTTCTTC.

This clonotype was detected a few times. The chain combines TRBV4-1 with TRBJ2-1; D possibly corresponds to TRBD2 (6 bases). This CDR3 is 16 amino acids long. V gave up 1 base and J gave up 4 bases, with 14 bases separating them. Per germline, CDR1 MGHRA and CDR2 YSYEKL. The DNA for the CDR3 is TGCGCCAGCAGCCAAGGAGGGACTCTACAATACAATGAGCAGTTCTTC. Amino acid sequence: CASSQGGTLQYNEQFF.

This clonotype was found a few times. The genes are TRBV6-6 and TRBJ1-5, with D possibly being TRBD1 (5 bases). The CDR3 runs to 15 residues. V was pared by 2 bases and J by 3 bases, with 11 bases between. Germline V gene lookup returns CDR1 MNHNY and CDR2 SVGAGI (reference sequence). The CDR3 DNA reads as TGTGCCAGCAGTTACAGGGACGGCTACAATCAGCCCCAGCATTTT. It encodes CASSYRDGYNQPQHF.

The chain carries TRBV2 and TRBJ2-1, with 9 bases fitting TRBD2. The trim removed 2 bases at V and 2 bases at J, leaving 4 bases unmatched. The CDR3 extends over 16 amino acids. CDR1 is SNHLY and CDR2 is FYNNEI in the germline V gene. CDR3 protein: CASSEIGGGAYNEQFF. Here the CDR3 DNA reads TGTGCCAGCAGTGAAATTGGCGGGGGGGCCTACAATGAGCAGTTCTTC.

The J gene is TRBJ2-5, the V gene TRBV27, with 9 positions matching TRBD1. This CDR3 is built from 15 residues. V was pared by 5 bases and J by 5 bases, with 9 bases of the junction left unmatched. Germline-derived CDR1 and CDR2 are MNHEY and SMNVEV (reference sequence). Here the CDR3 reads CASSPRDRVTETQYF. In DNA, the CDR3 is TGTGCCAGCAGTCCCCGGGACAGGGTCACTGAGACCCAGTACTTC.

V is TRBV2 and J is TRBJ2-4; D is tentatively TRBD1 or TRBD2 (5 bases each). CDR3 length: 13 residues. Germline V gene data show CDR1 as SNHLY and CDR2 as FYNNEI. Between the trimmed V and J ends, which lost 7 bases and 7 bases, there was a span of 14 bases. This chain's CDR3 is CASIRRGQNIQYF. Written as DNA, the CDR3 is TGTGCCAGCATCCGACGGGGCCAGAACATTCAGTACTTC.

The rearrangement joins TRBV7-3 to TRBJ2-3; 11 bases are a match to TRBD1. Germline values: CDR1 SGHTA, CDR2 FQGTGA. J gave up 3 bases and V 3 bases, and 5 bases lay outside the gene matches. The CDR3 extends over 16 amino acids. The CDR3 is CASSFTGQGVTDTQYF. CDR3 in DNA: TGTGCCAGCAGCTTTACGGGACAGGGGGTAACAGATACGCAGTATTTT.